This paragraph covers one TCR beta chain sequence. The data were obtained in a study of blood T cell repertoires in COVID-19. Study as a whole: From the United States, Italy and Spain came samples of acute and convalescent COVID-19. PBMCs, B-cell-depleted T cells, or T cells were the source of the cDNA or gDNA that made up the material.

As processed by the authors: Scientists estimated how many nucleated cells there were by amplifying reference gene primers. Some clones are missing from TCRdb's copy, which holds only in-frame ones; the method was immunoSEQ multiplex PCR. V, J and clone size derive from that table, while D and trimming were established from the DNA sequence. The table shows about 260,000 clones, with 75% to 95% occurring only once. CDR3 size: 14 residues. Between the trimmed V and J ends, which lost 1 base and 0 bases, there was a span of 7 bases. Germline CDR1 MGHRA, CDR2 YSYEKL. Seattle's cohort entered during active infection and was followed longitudinally.

This TCR was sampled from a person aged 18 to 29 with COVID-19, enrolled during active disease. This chain connects TRBV4-1 to TRBJ2-7; D gene unclear. The sequenced sample consisted of peripheral blood. CDR3 nucleotide sequence: TGCGCCAGCAGCCAAGGCGAAATCTCCTACGAGCAGTACTTC. Residues: CASSQGEISYEQYF.